These T cell receptor beta chains were read from a single sample in a study of OX40 agonist ivuxolimab in advanced cancers. Method: immunoSEQ multiplex PCR; TCRdb's copy keeps in-frame clones and lacks some. The table includes just under 80,000 clones, about 88% detected once. Sample: CD4+ or CD8+ T cells sorted from blood, taken in a trial of the OX40 agonist ivuxolimab. The receptors derive from an adult with an advanced solid tumor such as melanoma, head and neck, liver or kidney cancer. The CDR3 runs from the conserved cysteine through the conserved F or W. The D gene is left open where the match is weak. A clone size is listed for some rows: how often the clone was seen (once, few, many), or a class if it is expanded.

V gene	J gene	D gene	clone size	CDR3 DNA	CDR3 protein
TRBV7-8	TRBJ1-1	-	-	TGTGCCAGCAGCCCCCCGCTGAACACTGAAGCTTTCTTT	CASSPPLNTEAFF
TRBV18	TRBJ1-1	-	-	TGTGCCAGCTCACTGTCCCAGACAGACACTGAAGCTTTCTTT	CASSLSQTDTEAFF
TRBV5-1	TRBJ2-3	-	-	TGCGCCAGCAGCCCCCTCCCCGGAGATACGCAGTATTTT	CASSPLPGDTQYF
TRBV7-2	TRBJ1-5	-	-	TGTGCCAGCAGCCGGGGGGGCAATCAGCCCCAGCATTTT	CASSRGGNQPQHF
TRBV21-1	TRBJ2-5	-	once	TGTGCCAGCAGCAAAGACAAGCGCGAGACCCAGTACTTC	CASSKDKRETQYF
TRBV5-1	TRBJ2-5	-	-	TGCGCCAGCAGCTTGGCACAACCCGGGGAGACCCAGTACTTC	CASSLAQPGETQYF
TRBV7-8	TRBJ2-7	-	-	TGTGCCAGCACCAACCCGGAGGGAACCTACGAGCAGTACTTC	CASTNPEGTYEQYF
TRBV27	TRBJ1-1	-	-	TGTGCCAGCAGTTTAAGGCAGGACACTGAAGCTTTCTTT	CASSLRQDTEAFF
TRBV5-1	TRBJ2-5	TRBD1	-	TGCGCCAGCAGCTTGGGGACAGGGGGCTGGGGAGAGACCCAGTACTTC	CASSLGTGGWGETQYF
TRBV27	TRBJ2-1	TRBD2	-	TGTGCCAGCAGTTTATGGGGCGGGAGGGCCGTTAATGAGCAGTTCTTC	CASSLWGGRAVNEQFF
TRBV19	TRBJ1-2	-	-	TGTGCCAGTACCCTGGCAGGGAACTATGGCTACACCTTC	CASTLAGNYGYTF
TRBV15	TRBJ2-7	-	-	TGTGCCACCAGCAGAGCCACACTCGGATCCTACGAGCAGTACTTC	CATSRATLGSYEQYF
TRBV6-5	TRBJ1-2	TRBD1	-	TGTGCCAGCAGCCAACCGGGACAGCCTAACTATGGCTACACCTTC	CASSQPGQPNYGYTF
TRBV19	TRBJ1-1	-	-	TGTGCCAGTAGTATAGACAGGGTCTACACTGAAGCTTTCTTT	CASSIDRVYTEAFF
TRBV6-9	TRBJ1-4	TRBD1	-	TGTGCCAGCCGAGACGGGACAGTTAATGGAAAACTGTTTTTT	CASRDGTVNGKLFF
TRBV6-4	TRBJ2-4	TRBD1	-	TGTGCCAGCAGCGCGGGACAGGGGCAAAACATTCAGTACTTC	CASSAGQGQNIQYF
TRBV7-2	TRBJ2-1	TRBD1	-	TGTGCCAGCAGCCGGGACAGAACATACAATGAGCAGTTCTTC	CASSRDRTYNEQFF
TRBV9	TRBJ2-5	-	-	TGTGCCAGCAGCGTAGGAGCGAGGGACGGGATAGAGACCCAGTACTTC	CASSVGARDGIETQYF
TRBV5-4	TRBJ1-1	TRBD1	-	TGTGCCAGCAGCAAATTGGACAGGGCCAACACTGAAGCTTTCTTT	CASSKLDRANTEAFF
TRBV7-2	TRBJ1-3	-	-	TGTGCCAGCAGGCCGAGCATTTCTTCTGGAAACACCATATATTTT	CASRPSISSGNTIYF
TRBV2	TRBJ1-5	TRBD1	-	TGTGCCAGCAGCGGAGGGGGCGGGAGGCGGAATCAGCCCCAGCATTTT	CASSGGGGRRNQPQHF
TRBV19	TRBJ2-7	TRBD2	few	TGTGCCAGTAGTATGGGAGGGCTCGAGCAGTACTTC	CASSMGGLEQYF
TRBV5-1	TRBJ2-5	-	-	TGCGCCAGCAGCTTGGGTCCAGCCCAAGAGACCCAGTACTTC	CASSLGPAQETQYF
TRBV10-3	TRBJ2-5	TRBD1	-	TGTGCCATCAGTGGGACAGGGGACGAGACCCAGTACTTC	CAISGTGDETQYF
TRBV19	TRBJ2-1	TRBD1	-	TGTGCCAGTAGTCCGGGGACAGGCCCCAATGAGCAGTTCTTC	CASSPGTGPNEQFF
TRBV19	TRBJ2-2	TRBD2	-	TGTGCCAGTAGTACCGGGACTAGGGGTTGGACCGGGGAGCTGTTTTTT	CASSTGTRGWTGELFF
TRBV27	TRBJ2-6	-	-	TGTGCCAGCAGTTTAAAACCAGACGTGCGCTCTGGGGCCAACGTCCTGACTTTC	CASSLKPDVRSGANVLTF
TRBV6-6	TRBJ1-1	-	-	TGTGCCAGCAGGGAGACAGTTCCGAACACTGAAGCTTTCTTT	CASRETVPNTEAFF
TRBV18	TRBJ2-5	-	-	TGTGCCAGCTCACCCGATATGGCAGTCCAAGAGACCCAGTACTTC	CASSPDMAVQETQYF
TRBV9	TRBJ2-5	-	-	TGTGCCAGCAGCGTAGGTCAGACCCAGTACTTC	CASSVGQTQYF
TRBV10-2	TRBJ1-1	-	-	TGCGCCAGCAGTGTTGGAGCTCTCACTGAAGCTTTCTTT	CASSVGALTEAFF
TRBV5-4	TRBJ2-5	TRBD1	-	TGTGCCAGCAGCTTGGGGACAGGGGGCCAAGAGACCCAGTACTTC	CASSLGTGGQETQYF
TRBV6-5	TRBJ1-2	-	-	TGTGCCAGCAGTTCGCCCGTCCTGTATGGCTACACCTTC	CASSSPVLYGYTF
TRBV7-8	TRBJ2-7	TRBD1	-	TGTGCCAGCAGCTTAGCGGGACAGGAGACCTACGAGCAGTACTTC	CASSLAGQETYEQYF
TRBV6-5	TRBJ2-2	-	-	TGTGCCAGCAGTTTCGTGTCGGGGGAGCTGTTTTTT	CASSFVSGELFF
TRBV21-1	TRBJ2-7	-	-	TGTGCCAGCAGCAAAGCCCGGCCCCCTGAGGGGTACGAGCAGTACTTC	CASSKARPPEGYEQYF
TRBV27	TRBJ1-2	-	-	TGTGCCAGCAGTTTATATGGGGGACGGGCCTATGGCTACACCTTC	CASSLYGGRAYGYTF
TRBV7-2	TRBJ2-7	-	-	TGTGCCAGCAGCTTAGTTGGGGCAATGTCAGGAGAATACGAGCAGTACTTC	CASSLVGAMSGEYEQYF
TRBV5-6	TRBJ1-1	TRBD1	-	TGTGCCAGCAGCAGATGGGACAGGGCGGACACTGAAGCTTTCTTT	CASSRWDRADTEAFF
TRBV11-2	TRBJ2-3	-	-	TGTGCCAGCAGCGACACTAGCAGAGATACGCAGTATTTT	CASSDTSRDTQYF
TRBV2	TRBJ2-3	-	-	TGTGCCAGCACAGTAGCAGCCACAGATACGCAGTATTTT	CASTVAATDTQYF
TRBV14	TRBJ2-7	-	-	TGTGCCAGCAGCATCCAGAAAGGGCTCGATTACGAGCAGTACTTC	CASSIQKGLDYEQYF
TRBV10-1	TRBJ2-3	TRBD2	-	TGCGCCAGCGGCCAACTAGCGGGAGACACAGATACGCAGTATTTT	CASGQLAGDTDTQYF
TRBV4-1	TRBJ2-3	-	-	TGCGCCAGCAGCCAAGTCAACCTAGTGAGCACAGATACGCAGTATTTT	CASSQVNLVSTDTQYF
TRBV18	TRBJ1-2	-	few	TGTGCCAGCTCACCTCTCCCGACGGCGGCGACGGCGGGCTACACCTTC	CASSPLPTAATAGYTF
TRBV18	TRBJ1-3	-	-	TGTGCCAGCTCACCACGCCAGGACCCCTCTGGAAACACCATATATTTT	CASSPRQDPSGNTIYF
TRBV7-2	TRBJ1-1	-	-	TGTGCCAGCAGCACCCGACGGAGTGCAATTGAAGCTTTCTTT	CASSTRRSAIEAFF
TRBV7-9	TRBJ2-7	TRBD1	few	TGTGCCAGCAGCTCACCGGGACCCCCAGGGGGCGAGCAGTACTTC	CASSSPGPPGGEQYF
TRBV10-2	TRBJ2-7	TRBD1	-	TGCGCCAGCACTTGGGACAGGGTTTCGTTCGAGCAGTACTTC	CASTWDRVSFEQYF
TRBV27	TRBJ2-2	-	-	TGTGCCAGCAGTTTATCGCGGCTGAGTGGGGAGCTGTTTTTT	CASSLSRLSGELFF
TRBV5-1	TRBJ2-1	-	-	TGCGCCAGCAGCTTGGCTCTACGGGCCTACAATGAGCAGTTCTTC	CASSLALRAYNEQFF
TRBV30	TRBJ2-1	TRBD1	-	TGTGCCTGGAGTGTCTATCCACCGGGACAGGGCGGATTTGAGCAGTTCTTC	CAWSVYPPGQGGFEQFF
TRBV28	TRBJ2-5	-	-	TGTGCCAGCAGTTCCCCCGCCTTGGGGGAGACCCAGTACTTC	CASSSPALGETQYF
TRBV18	TRBJ2-1	TRBD2	-	TGTGCCAGCTCACCCGGGACTAGCGGGAGTAATGAGCAGTTCTTC	CASSPGTSGSNEQFF